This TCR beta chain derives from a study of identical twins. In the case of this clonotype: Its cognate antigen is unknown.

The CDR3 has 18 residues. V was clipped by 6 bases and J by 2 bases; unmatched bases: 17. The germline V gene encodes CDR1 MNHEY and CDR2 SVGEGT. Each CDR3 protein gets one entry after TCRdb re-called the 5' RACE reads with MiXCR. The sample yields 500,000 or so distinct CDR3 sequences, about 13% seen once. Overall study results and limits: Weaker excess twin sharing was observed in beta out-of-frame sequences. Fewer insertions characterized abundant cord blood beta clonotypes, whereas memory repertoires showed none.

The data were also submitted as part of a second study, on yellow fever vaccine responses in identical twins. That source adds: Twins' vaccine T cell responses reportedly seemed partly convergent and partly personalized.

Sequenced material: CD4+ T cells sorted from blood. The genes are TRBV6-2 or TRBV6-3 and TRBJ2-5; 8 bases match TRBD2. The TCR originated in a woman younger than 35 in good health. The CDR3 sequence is CASSREVRASGLQETQYF. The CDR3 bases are TGTGCCAGCAGCAGGGAAGTTCGGGCTAGCGGGCTGCAAGAGACCCAGTACTTC.